The 19 T cell receptor beta chains given below trace back to one sample, sequenced in a study of blood T cell repertoires in COVID-19. Method: immunoSEQ multiplex PCR; TCRdb's copy keeps in-frame clones and lacks some. The repertoire includes over 250,000 clones, approximately 89% of them detected once, and over 7.5% sits in the top ten. Sequencing was done on a sample of peripheral blood. These receptors were obtained from a man between 40 and 49 years old who had recovered from COVID-19.

The chain carries TRBV5-1 and TRBJ2-1; D is possibly TRBD1 (5 bases). Deletions cut 0 bases from V and 2 bases from J, with 9 bases between. The CDR3 sequence is 15 residues long. Germline loops: CDR1 SGHRS, CDR2 YFSETQ. The CDR3 DNA reads as TGCGCCAGCAGCTTGGCCAAGGGGCCCTACAATGAGCAGTTCTTC. This gives the protein CASSLAKGPYNEQFF. The complete variable domain, with remaining parts taken from reference TRBV5-1 and TRBJ2-1, reads KAGVTQTPRYLIKTRGQQVTLSCSPISGHRSVSWYQQTPGQGLQFLFEYFSETQRNKGNFPGRFSGRQFSNSRSEMNVSTLELGDSALYLCASSLAKGPYNEQFFGPGTRLTVL.

J is TRBJ2-1 and V is TRBV5-1; tentative D call: TRBD2 (6 bases). CDR3 size: 14 residues. CDR1 is SGHRS, CDR2 YFSETQ, per germline. V lost 4 bases to trimming and J lost 6 bases, with 14 bases between them. The CDR3 is CASSRDSLGNEQFF. CDR3 bases: TGCGCCAGCAGCCGGGACTCTCTTGGCAATGAGCAGTTCTTC.

This rearrangement joins TRBV9 to TRBJ2-7; D remains ambiguous. Deletions cut 0 bases from V and 0 bases from J, with 13 bases between. This CDR3 is built from 16 residues. In germline, CDR1 is SGDLS, CDR2 YYNGEE. CDR3 DNA sequence: TGTGCCAGCAGCGTAGAACCATACGGAGCCTCCTACGAGCAGTACTTC. Encoded protein: CASSVEPYGASYEQYF.

The rearrangement joins TRBV27 to TRBJ2-7, with a weak D call TRBD1 (6 bases). This CDR3 is built from 16 residues. Trimming cost V 7 bases and J 3 bases, with 22 bases left between them. The germline V gene encodes CDR1 MNHEY and CDR2 SMNVEV (reference sequence). In DNA form, the CDR3 reads TGTGCCAGCACAGGGATGGGGACACGGGCTTACTACGAGCAGTACTTC. Encoded protein: CASTGMGTRAYYEQYF.

The CDR3 nucleotides read TGTGCTAGTGGGGAGAGGAACACCGGGGAGCTGTTTTTT. It codes for CASGERNTGELFF. The chain combines TRBV12-5 with TRBJ2-2; no firm D call. V was shortened by 6 bases and J by 1 base, with 6 bases between the two germline ends. Germline loops: CDR1 LGHNT, CDR2 FRNRAP. The CDR3 extends over 13 amino acids.

The chain links TRBV2 to TRBJ2-1, with TRBD2 identical over 8 bases. The CDR3 is 14 amino acids. The junction had 8 bases not matched to a gene; V was cut back by 4 bases and J by 9 bases. CDR1 SNHLY and CDR2 FYNNEI come from the germline V gene. CDR3 protein: CASSVAGGIGEQFF. In DNA form, the CDR3 reads TGTGCCAGCAGTGTGGCGGGAGGCATCGGTGAGCAGTTCTTC.

The chain joins TRBV9 to TRBJ2-7, with 10 bases matching TRBD2. Germline CDR1 and CDR2: SGDLS and YYNGEE. V lost 4 bases, J lost 0 bases, and 10 bases stayed unmatched. The CDR3 consists of 17 residues. CDR3 sequence (DNA): TGTGCCAGCAGCAACCGACCCGGACTAGCGGCCTCCTACGAGCAGTACTTC. This encodes CASSNRPGLAASYEQYF.

J is TRBJ2-1 and V is TRBV2; 9 nucleotides match TRBD2. Germline-derived CDR1 and CDR2 are SNHLY and FYNNEI. V gave up 6 bases and J gave up 1 base; unmatched junction bases: 7. This CDR3 comprises 16 residues. CDR3: CASRERGAFSYNEQFF. DNA for the CDR3: TGTGCCAGCAGGGAGCGGGGGGCTTTTTCCTACAATGAGCAGTTCTTC.

The CDR3 sequence is CASSQGTWTVDEQFF. The CDR3 region has the DNA TGTGCCAGCAGCCAAGGTACTTGGACAGTGGATGAGCAGTTCTTC. V gene TRBV3-1 (or the pseudogene TRBV3-2) combines with J gene TRBJ2-1; TRBD1 might be the D (6 bases). The CDR3 totals 15 residues. V shed 1 base and J shed 8 bases, with 15 bases lying between them. From germline, CDR1 is LGHDT and CDR2 YNNKEL (reference sequence).

As DNA, the CDR3 is TGTGCCAGCAGTTTAGTGACACACCTGAACACTGAAGCTTTCTTT. The encoded protein is CASSLVTHLNTEAFF. V and J are TRBV28 and TRBJ1-1; D ambiguous. CDR1 and CDR2 (germline): MDHEN, SYDVKM. CDR3 length: 15 residues. With 2 bases removed from V and 0 bases from J, the gap between germline ends came to 10 bases.

This chain links TRBV6-1 with TRBJ2-3, with TRBD2 matching over 10 bases. Germline V gives CDR1 MNHNS, CDR2 SASEGT. V lost 2 bases to trimming and J lost 8 bases; unmatched junction nucleotides: 10. The CDR3 contains 16 residues. In DNA, the CDR3 is TGTGCCAGCAGTGAATTCAGCGGGAGGGCTATAGCTACGCAGTATTTT. Residues: CASSEFSGRAIATQYF.

V gene TRBV24-1 combines with J gene TRBJ2-7; 8 bases line up with TRBD2. Trimming cost V 1 base and J 3 bases; bases outside gene matches: 7. This CDR3 contains 16 residues. The germline V gene encodes CDR1 KGHDR and CDR2 SFDVKD. The DNA of the CDR3 is TGTGCCACCAGTGATTTTTCCGGGAGGGAGAGCTACGAGCAGTACTTC. It yields the protein CATSDFSGRESYEQYF.

V gene TRBV12-3 or TRBV12-4 combines with J gene TRBJ2-7; 7 bases map to TRBD2. After removal of 6 bases from V and 6 bases from J, the junction contained 8 bases not matched to a gene. There are 13 residues in the CDR3. CDR3 in DNA: TGTGCCAGCAGGCGAGGACTAGTGAGCGAGCAGTACTTC. It encodes CASRRGLVSEQYF.

The chain couples TRBV7-2 to TRBJ1-2; D possibly corresponds to TRBD1 (6 bases). CDR3 length equals 15 residues. The ends were cut back, 2 bases at V and 6 bases at J, with 16 bases in the middle. CDR1 SGHTA and CDR2 FQGNSA come from the germline V gene. This chain's CDR3 is CASSLFQGKGDGYTF. The CDR3 DNA follows: TGTGCCAGCAGCTTATTCCAAGGAAAGGGGGATGGCTACACCTTC.

V and J are TRBV6-5 and TRBJ2-7; TRBD1 agrees at 8 bases. This CDR3 is 14 amino acids long. After removal of 6 bases from V and 2 bases from J, the junction contained 6 bases not matched to a gene. CDR1 and CDR2 (germline): MNHEY, SVGAGI. This CDR3 is CASRPWTGPYEQYF. The CDR3 DNA is TGTGCCAGCAGGCCGTGGACAGGGCCCTACGAGCAGTACTTC.

The chain links TRBV4-3 to TRBJ1-1, with a tentative D call TRBD1 (5 bases). Trimming left V 5 bases short and J 1 base short, with 11 bases between. This CDR3 contains 14 residues. Germline V CDR1 and CDR2: LGHNA, YSLEER. The DNA of the CDR3 is TGCGCCAGCAGCTCGACAGAAAAGAACACTGAAGCTTTCTTT. Translation gives CASSSTEKNTEAFF.

The V and J genes are TRBV6-5 and TRBJ1-2, with unresolved D. Germline assignment: CDR1 MNHEY and CDR2 SVGAGI. V lost 8 bases, J lost 3 bases, and 13 bases lay in between. CDR3 length: 13 residues. CDR3 loop: CASSGDLYYGYTF. CDR3 DNA sequence: TGTGCCAGCTCCGGGGATCTTTACTATGGCTACACCTTC.

Written as DNA, the CDR3 is TGTGCCAGTAGTAAGACGGCCATTAGGCGGCAGGGACTGCAAGAGACCCAGTACTTC. Protein product: CASSKTAIRRQGLQETQYF. The chain combines TRBV19 with TRBJ2-5; tentative D call: TRBD2 (6 bases). The CDR3 spans 19 residues. The V and J ends lost 4 bases and 2 bases respectively, with 26 bases between them. Germline CDR1 reads LNHDA; CDR2 reads SQIVND (reference sequence).

V is TRBV19 and J is TRBJ2-7; D gene unclear. Trimming shortened V by 0 bases and J by 2 bases, and 8 bases separated the two germline ends. The length of the CDR3 is 14 residues. The V gene's germline CDR1 is LNHDA and CDR2 SQIVND (reference sequence). CDR3 in DNA: TGTGCCAGTAGTATAGAGCCAGGCGCCTACGAGCAGTACTTC. Residues: CASSIEPGAYEQYF.